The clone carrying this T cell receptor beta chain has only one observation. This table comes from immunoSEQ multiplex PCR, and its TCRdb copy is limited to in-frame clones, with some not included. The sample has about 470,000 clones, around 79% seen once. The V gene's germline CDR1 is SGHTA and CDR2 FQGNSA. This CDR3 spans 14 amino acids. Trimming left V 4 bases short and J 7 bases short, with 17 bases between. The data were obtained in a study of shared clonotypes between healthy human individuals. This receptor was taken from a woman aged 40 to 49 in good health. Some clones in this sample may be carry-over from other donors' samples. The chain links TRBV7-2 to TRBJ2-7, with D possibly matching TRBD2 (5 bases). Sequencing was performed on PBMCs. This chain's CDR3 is CASSSPFRTGEQYF. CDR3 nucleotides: TGTGCCAGCAGCTCGCCATTTCGGACGGGAGAGCAGTACTTC.